The T cell receptor beta chain under discussion was sequenced for a study of shared clonotypes between healthy human individuals. Study-wide context: Aged 18 to 49, the donors were two women and a few men.

CD45RO-negative, CCR7-selected cells formed the naive CD8 fraction, which excluded terminally differentiated effector memory CD45RA+ cells. Original processing notes: In the immunoSEQ data, sequences were junction-only and lacked quality scores, so filtering differed. The table came from immunoSEQ multiplex PCR; TCRdb's copy has only in-frame clones and leaves some out. From that table come the V and J calls and clone size; the DNA was used to work out D and trimming. The sample consists of 2 million or so clones, around 96% of them appearing once. On this clone itself: Antigen unknown.

The CDR3 extends over 19 amino acids. From germline, CDR1 is MDHEN and CDR2 SYDVKM. V trimming: 4 bases; J trimming: 4 bases; junction bases outside the gene matches: 15. Findings of the study overall: Among the subsets, naive ones generally showed larger estimated richness than memory ones.

The rearrangement uses TRBV28 and TRBJ1-5; 11 bases line up with TRBD1. The TCR was taken from a man between 18 and 29 years old in good health. Sequenced material: naive CD8+ T cells sorted from blood. CDR3 sequence: CASSYHLGGGTGGNQPQHF. The CDR3, as DNA: TGTGCCAGCAGTTACCATTTAGGAGGCGGGACAGGGGGTAATCAGCCCCAGCATTTT. Full variable domain (outside the CDR3, taken from reference TRBV28 and TRBJ1-5): DVKVTQSSRYLVKRTGEKVFLECVQDMDHENMFWYRQDPGLGLRLIYFSYDVKMKEKGDIPEGYSVSREKKERFSLILESASTNQTSMYLCASSYHLGGGTGGNQPQHFGDGTRLSIL.